These 30 T cell receptor beta chains came from one sample sequenced in a study of CXCR3-negative and CXCR3-positive naive CD8 T cells. Whole-study results and caveats: Naive cells with CXCR3 showed TRB CDR3s that were more hydrophobic than those in CXCR3-negative naive cells.

TRB cDNA was prepared as libraries by UMI-labeled 5' RACE. With the 5' RACE reads reprocessed, TCRdb shows one record per CDR3 protein and no DNA. The table lists about 7,700 distinct CDR3 sequences, with 2% to 2.5% in the top ten. The antigens for these receptors are not known. Material: naive CXCR3+ CD8+ T cells from blood. Subset meaning: CD45RO-CCR7+CD27+CD95- naive CD8+ T cells expressing CXCR3 (TNR3+). Receptors originate from a human donor in good health. Some clones in this sample may be carry-over from other donors' samples.

The chain is built from TRBV15 and TRBJ2-7. CDR3 length: 15 residues. Germline V gives CDR1 LNHNV, CDR2 YYDKDF (reference sequence). CDR3 sequence: CATSRDRLSSYEQYF.

The V gene is TRBV3-1, the J gene TRBJ2-3. This CDR3 comprises 16 residues. From germline, CDR1 is LGHDT and CDR2 YNNKEL (reference sequence). The CDR3 region is CASSQDPPEYTDTQYF.

The chain links TRBV7-9 to TRBJ1-1; the D call of TRBD1 rests on TCRdb alone, since no DNA is present to check it. The CDR3 contains 13 residues. Germline CDR1 is SEHNR and CDR2 is FQNEAQ (reference sequence). The CDR3 loop is CASSRTENTEAFF. Combining the CDR3 with reference TRBV7-9 and TRBJ1-1 gives the whole variable domain DTGVSQNPRHKITKRGQNVTFRCDPISEHNRLYWYRQTLGQGPEFLTYFQNEAQLEKSRLLSDRFSAERPKGSFSTLEIQRTEQGDSAMYLCASSRTENTEAFFGQGTRLTVV.

This clonotype is identified as medium-sized (0.01 to 0.1%) from frequency. The chain couples TRBV27 to TRBJ2-5; TCRdb picks TRBD2, but there is no DNA to check that call. CDR1 MNHEY and CDR2 SMNVEV come from the germline V gene (reference sequence). CDR3 size: 15 residues. CDR3 protein: CASPPFDGYQETQYF.

This clonotype counts as medium-sized by frequency. The chain is built from TRBV20-1 and TRBJ2-1. This CDR3 spans 16 amino acids. The germline V gene encodes CDR1 DFQATT and CDR2 SNEGSKA (reference sequence). Here the CDR3 reads CSARDLAGASYNEQFF.

The CDR3 loop reads CSASEPGQGPLGGYTF. V and J are TRBV20-1 and TRBJ1-2; TCRdb's assignment of TRBD1 cannot be checked, as there is no DNA. The CDR3 spans 16 residues. Germline lookup yields CDR1 DFQATT and CDR2 SNEGSKA (reference sequence).

V gene TRBV29-1 combines with J gene TRBJ2-1. The germline V gene has CDR1 SQVTM and CDR2 ANQGSEA. The CDR3 totals 12 residues. The CDR3 is CSVVKAVNEQFF.

By frequency, this clonotype is medium-sized (0.01 to 0.1%). The chain joins TRBV5-8 to TRBJ2-1; with no DNA, the TCRdb D assignment of TRBD1 cannot be verified. The CDR3 consists of 15 residues. Germline values: CDR1 SGHTS, CDR2 YDEGEE. The CDR3 loop is CASSLFRDSYNEQFF.

Considering frequency, this clonotype is medium-sized (0.01 to 0.1%). This chain joins TRBV27 and TRBJ2-2; the TCRdb D gene call, TRBD1, has no DNA to confirm it. This CDR3 has 15 amino acids. Germline V CDR1 and CDR2: MNHEY, SMNVEV (reference sequence). The CDR3 protein is CASSPRDRVAGELFF.

This clonotype shows up as medium-sized by frequency. This chain joins TRBV5-1 and TRBJ2-1. Germline CDR1 SGHRS, CDR2 YFSETQ. CDR3 size: 15 residues. The chain's CDR3 is CASSLEHSSYNEQFF.

The chain couples TRBV6-2 or TRBV6-3 to TRBJ2-1; absent DNA, TCRdb's TRBD2 call cannot be checked. The CDR3 loop spans 14 amino acids. Germline lookup yields CDR1 MNHEY and CDR2 SVGEGT. CDR3 residues: CASILAGAYNEQFF.

J is TRBJ2-7 and V is TRBV5-1. The length of the CDR3 is 14 residues. Germline V gives CDR1 SGHRS, CDR2 YFSETQ. CDR3 protein: CASSDGYGTYEQYF.

The rearrangement joins TRBV4-1 to TRBJ2-7; TCRdb lists TRBD2, though no DNA is available to test this call. CDR1 and CDR2 (germline): MGHRA, YSYEKL. The CDR3 is 13 residues long. CDR3 region: CASSQGGSYEQYF.

This sequence joins TRBV7-9 and TRBJ1-3; the D call of TRBD1 rests on TCRdb alone, since no DNA is present to check it. The CDR3 loop spans 19 amino acids. Per the germline V gene, CDR1 is SEHNR and CDR2 is FQNEAQ (reference sequence). CDR3 loop: CASSRPDSFSEASGNTIYF.

V is TRBV2 and J is TRBJ2-7. From germline, CDR1 is SNHLY and CDR2 FYNNEI. This CDR3 comprises 15 residues. The CDR3 loop is CASREGPTSSYEQYF.

V gene TRBV29-1 combines with J gene TRBJ2-1; TCRdb's D call, TRBD2, is unchecked because there is no DNA. Germline lookup yields CDR1 SQVTM and CDR2 ANQGSEA. The CDR3 spans 14 residues. The CDR3 region is CSVIGAGNNNEQFF.

This clonotype is identified as medium-sized from frequency. The chain links TRBV30 to TRBJ1-1. Germline CDR1 and CDR2: GTSNPN and SVGIG (reference sequence). The CDR3 totals 12 residues. The CDR3 sequence is CAWSWGNTEAFF.

V gene TRBV28 combines with J gene TRBJ1-5; TCRdb gives TRBD1 as the D gene, but with no DNA this cannot be confirmed. In germline, CDR1 is MDHEN, CDR2 SYDVKM. The CDR3 sequence is 15 residues long. The CDR3 protein is CASSSHGQSNQPQHF.

This clonotype is classed as medium-sized by frequency. The chain recombines TRBV7-9 with TRBJ2-5. This CDR3 has 14 amino acids. Germline V gene data show CDR1 as SEHNR and CDR2 as FQNEAQ (reference sequence). This chain's CDR3 is CASSSAGVTETQYF. Based on the CDR3 plus reference TRBV7-9 and TRBJ2-5, the full variable domain is DTGVSQNPRHKITKRGQNVTFRCDPISEHNRLYWYRQTLGQGPEFLTYFQNEAQLEKSRLLSDRFSAERPKGSFSTLEIQRTEQGDSAMYLCASSSAGVTETQYFGPGTRLLVL.

By frequency, this clonotype registers medium-sized. The chain has TRBV28 and TRBJ2-2. The CDR3 sequence is 12 residues long. The germline CDR1 and CDR2 sequences are MDHEN and SYDVKM. The CDR3 sequence is CASSFSPAELFF.

This chain joins TRBV2 and TRBJ2-1; there is no DNA to check the TCRdb D call of TRBD2. CDR3 length: 13 residues. Germline CDR1 and CDR2: SNHLY and FYNNEI. CDR3 in amino acids: CASILVGGGEQFF.

The chain uses TRBV29-1 and TRBJ2-1; the D call of TRBD2 rests on TCRdb alone, since no DNA is present to check it. Germline loops: CDR1 SQVTM, CDR2 ANQGSEA. This CDR3 spans 13 amino acids. CDR3 loop: CSVRGGDSNEQFF.

The V gene is TRBV6-6, the J gene TRBJ2-7; TCRdb lists TRBD2, though no DNA is available to test this call. The CDR3 has 17 amino acids. CDR1 and CDR2 (germline): MNHNY, SVGAGI (reference sequence). CDR3: CASSSAVVGPSSYEQYF.

The V and J genes are TRBV6-6 and TRBJ2-5; there is no DNA to check the TCRdb D call of TRBD1. The germline CDR1 and CDR2 sequences are MNHNY and SVGAGI (reference sequence). The length of the CDR3 is 13 residues. Here the CDR3 reads CASSYLGEETQYF.

This clonotype is medium-sized by frequency. The chain links TRBV7-9 to TRBJ2-3; TCRdb names TRBD2, which stays unverified in the absence of DNA. CDR3 length equals 15 residues. Germline loops: CDR1 SEHNR, CDR2 FQNEAQ (reference sequence). CDR3 residues: CASSLLAGVADTQYF.

J is TRBJ1-6 and V is TRBV29-1. From germline, CDR1 is SQVTM and CDR2 ANQGSEA. The CDR3 covers 15 residues. The CDR3 sequence is CSVELPGSPNSPLHF.

The V call is TRBV19, the J call TRBJ2-1; the D gene TCRdb calls, TRBD2, cannot be checked with no DNA. The CDR3 covers 17 residues. From germline, CDR1 is LNHDA and CDR2 SQIVND (reference sequence). The CDR3 loop is CASSIGTSGDLYNEQFF.

The gene calls are TRBV28 and TRBJ1-2; TCRdb proposes TRBD1, but this gene call is untestable without DNA. Germline loops: CDR1 MDHEN, CDR2 SYDVKM. This CDR3 is built from 15 residues. CDR3 residues: CASSSRRLPRGGYTF.

J is TRBJ2-7 and V is TRBV4-2. The CDR3 contains 15 residues. Germline V gene lookup returns CDR1 LGHNA and CDR2 YNFKEQ. This chain's CDR3 is CASSQDRDRSYEQYF.

This clonotype is classed as medium-sized by frequency. CDR3 loop: CASILGLASYNEQFF. The V gene is TRBV2, the J gene TRBJ2-1; there is no DNA to check the TCRdb D call of TRBD2. The germline V gene encodes CDR1 SNHLY and CDR2 FYNNEI. The CDR3 sequence is 15 residues long.